Following are 28 T cell receptor gamma chains from one sample sequenced in a study of γδ T cells in repeated Plasmodium falciparum infection. Bulk repertoires came from Vgamma9/Vdelta2+ or Vdelta2-negative gammadelta T cells flow-sorted from PBMC. TCRdb re-processed the multiplex PCR reads using CATT. The sample holds roughly 15,000 gamma-chain clones, more than 1.5% seen once. Sequenced input: gamma-delta T cells from blood. Every receptor here comes from a pool of human donors (malaria-infected and uninfected, not separated).

There are a few counts of this clone. The translation of this DNA and the TCRdb protein of a much larger clone differ at residue 8, probably owing to a read error; the protein shown here is translated from the DNA. V and J are TRGV4 and TRGJ1 or TRGJ2. The J gene was not available in TCRdb and was assigned here by matching the DNA to germline segments. V lost 0 bases to trimming and J lost 9 bases; unmatched junction nucleotides: 8. Germline loops: CDR1 EGSTGY, CDR2 YDSYTSSV. The CDR3 totals 13 residues. CDR3 coding DNA: TGTGCCACCTGGGATGGGCATCACTGTAAGAAACTCTTT. It specifies CATWDGHHCKKLF.

Note on this clone: TCRdb pairs this DNA with a much larger clone's protein that differs at residue 4, likely a read error; the protein shown was translated from the DNA. The chain uses TRGV4 and TRGJ1 or TRGJ2. Germline CDR1 and CDR2: EGSTGY and YDSYTSSV. This CDR3 comprises 12 residues. The CDR3 reads CATRDVNYKKLF. CDR3 nucleotides: TGTGCCACCCGGGATGTTAACTATAAGAAACTCTTT.

Concerning this clone: TCRdb records a much larger clone's protein for this DNA, with a difference at residue 5 that likely arises from a read error; the protein given is the translation of the DNA. The chain uses TRGV4 and TRGJP1. No J segment appears in TCRdb, so it was assigned here by matching the sequence to germline. The CDR3 sequence is 18 residues long. The germline V gene has CDR1 EGSTGY and CDR2 YDSYTSSV. The CDR3 loop reads CATWNGTPLMATGWFKIF. The DNA for the CDR3 is TGTGCCACCTGGAATGGTACTCCTTTAATGGCCACTGGTTGGTTCAAGATATTT.

This clone has a handful of counts. TCRdb pairs this DNA with a much larger clone's protein that differs at residue 17, likely a read error; the protein shown was translated from the DNA. The J gene is uncalled and the V gene is TRGV9. CDR1 is GITISATS and CDR2 is ISYDGTV in the germline V gene (reference sequence). This CDR3 spans 19 amino acids. CDR3 in DNA: TGTGCCTTGTGGGAGGTGCATTTTTCGGGAGAGTTGGGCAAAAAAATCGAGGTATTT. Translation gives CALWEVHFSGELGKKIEVF.

Regarding this clone: This DNA's translation and the protein TCRdb lists, from a much larger clone, do not match at residue 11, likely due to a read error; the protein shown is translated from the DNA. This rearrangement joins TRGV3 to TRGJ1 or TRGJ2. Assignment of the J gene here rests on matching the DNA to germline, because TCRdb gives none. CDR1 and CDR2 (germline): VTNTFY, YDVSTARD (reference sequence). V shed 0 bases, J shed 4 bases, and the junction held 15 bases outside the gene matches. The CDR3 consists of 17 residues. The CDR3 sequence is CATWDRRGLLEYYKKLF. The CDR3 coding sequence is TGTGCCACCTGGGACAGGCGAGGGCTGTTGGAATATTATAAGAAACTCTTT.

This clone has a count of ten or more. V usage is TRGV9 and J usage is TRGJP. The length of the CDR3 is 17 residues. CDR1 and CDR2 from the germline V gene are GITISATS and ISYDGTV (reference sequence). V lost 3 bases to trimming and J lost 1 base; unmatched junction nucleotides: 3. The CDR3 DNA follows: TGTGCCTTGTGGGAGAAGGGGCAAGAGTTGGGCAAAAAAATCAAGGTATTT. The encoded protein is CALWEKGQELGKKIKVF.

Many counts were recorded for this clone. TCRdb attributes to this sequence the protein of a much larger clone, which differs from the DNA translation at residue 10; a read error is likely, and the protein displayed is translated from the DNA. The J gene is TRGJ1 or TRGJ2, the V gene TRGV8. CDR3 length equals 13 residues. Germline V gene data show CDR1 as VENAVY and CDR2 as YDSYNSRV. The CDR3 sequence: CATWDRRRYRKLF. In DNA form, the CDR3 reads TGTGCCACCTGGGATAGGCGACGTTATAGGAAACTCTTT.

The V gene is TRGV9; the J gene was not called. The CDR3 length is 31 residues. CDR1 and CDR2 from the germline V gene are GITISATS and ISYDGTV (reference sequence). The CDR3 DNA is TGTGCCTTGTGTAAAACCTATTATTATAAGAAACTCTTGGCAGTGGAACAACACTTGTTGTCACAGGTAAGTATCGGAAGAATACAACATTTC. Translated, it gives CALCKTYYYKKLLAVEQHLLSQVSIGRIQHF.

This clone was seen more than once but under ten times. The mismatch at residue 4 between this DNA's translation and the TCRdb protein of a much larger clone likely reflects a read error; the protein shown is translated from the DNA. The chain joins TRGV3 to TRGJP2. The J gene, absent from TCRdb, was called here by matching the DNA to germline. The CDR3 covers 12 residues. The ends lost 9 bases at V and 2 bases at J; junction bases unmatched: 3. Per the germline V gene, CDR1 is VTNTFY and CDR2 is YDVSTARD (reference sequence). The CDR3, as DNA: TGTGCCACCCGGAGTAGTGATTGGATCAAGACGTTT. It codes for CATRSSDWIKTF.

At least ten counts were recorded for this clone. TCRdb records a much larger clone's protein for this DNA, with a difference at residue 6 that likely arises from a read error; the protein given is the translation of the DNA. CDR3 amino acids: CALWEIGGELGKKIKVF. In nucleotides, the CDR3 is TGTGCCTTGTGGGAGATTGGTGGAGAGTTGGGCAAAAAAATCAAGGTATTT. The chain is built from TRGV9 and TRGJP. TCRdb gives no J gene; it was assigned here by matching the DNA to germline. The J segment lost 6 bases and the V segment lost 3 bases, leaving 8 bases of the junction unmatched. Germline CDR1 is GITISATS and CDR2 is ISYDGTV (reference sequence). This CDR3 comprises 17 residues.

Concerning this clone: The TCRdb record carries a much larger clone's protein, which differs from this DNA's translation at residue 15; a read error is the likely cause, and the protein listed here is the DNA translation. The CDR3 loop is CALWEVHEELGKKIEVF. DNA for the CDR3: TGTGCCTTGTGGGAGGTGCACGAAGAGTTGGGCAAAAAAATCGAGGTATTT. The chain combines TRGV9 with TRGJP. This CDR3 spans 17 amino acids. CDR1 is GITISATS and CDR2 is ISYDGTV in the germline V gene (reference sequence).

Only a few counts were recorded for this clone. TCRdb shows a much larger clone's protein in place of this DNA's translation, and the two differ at residue 5, likely through a read error; the protein shown is translated from the DNA. The CDR3 region has the DNA TGTGCCACCTGGCCTCACCCTGGGGAGAAACTCTTT. Encoded protein: CATWPHPGEKLF. The chain uses TRGV3 and TRGJ1 or TRGJ2. Assignment of the J gene here rests on matching the DNA to germline, because TCRdb gives none. The V and J ends lost 6 bases and 11 bases, in that order; junction bases with no gene match: 13. CDR3 size: 12 residues. CDR1 and CDR2 from the germline V gene are VTNTFY and YDVSTARD (reference sequence).

Comments on this clone: The TCRdb protein comes from a much larger clone and disagrees with this DNA's translation at residues 5 and 8, likely due to a read error; the protein given here is derived from the DNA. This chain uses TRGV9 with TRGJP. The J gene is absent in TCRdb and was assigned here via DNA matching to germline. The CDR3 runs 19 residues. The germline V gene has CDR1 GITISATS and CDR2 ISYDGTV (reference sequence). Germline trimming cut 5 bases from V and 8 bases from J; bases unmatched to any gene: 18. The CDR3 DNA reads as TGTGCCTTGTGGGTGGCCATCACTTCCTCGCAGTTGGGCAAAAAAATCAAGGTATTT. This gives the protein CALWVAITSSQLGKKIKVF.

Turning to this clone: TCRdb lists the protein of a much larger clone for this DNA, which differs at residue 3, so this is likely a read error; the protein given here is translated from the DNA itself. The chain carries TRGV9 and TRGJP1. Germline CDR1 is GITISATS and CDR2 is ISYDGTV (reference sequence). The CDR3 has 18 residues. CDR3 sequence reads: CASWEVKTLFSSGWFKIF. The CDR3 DNA reads TGTGCCTCGTGGGAGGTGAAAACTCTTTTTTCCTCTGGTTGGTTCAAGATATTT.

This clone has ten or more counts. This DNA translates differently at residue 7 from the TCRdb protein, which is that of a much larger clone; a read error is likely, and the protein shown is the DNA's own translation. This chain connects TRGV9 to TRGJP. As TCRdb names no J gene, one was assigned here on the basis of a DNA match to germline. The V gene end was trimmed by 3 bases and the J gene end by 7 bases; junction bases not matched to a gene: 6. CDR1 is GITISATS, CDR2 ISYDGTV, per germline (reference sequence). The CDR3 covers 16 residues. The CDR3 DNA sequence: TGTGCCTTGTGGGAGCCCCCTGAGTTGGGCAAAAAAATCAAGGTATTT. Its translation is CALWEPPELGKKIKVF.

In this sample, this clone turned up many times. A read error likely explains this, since a far larger clone differs by one base. Other nucleotide sequences from this sample produce the same CDR3. V is TRGV5 and J is TRGJ1 or TRGJ2. V dropped 0 bases and J dropped 7; count of bases not matched to a gene: 3. In germline, CDR1 is VINAFY, CDR2 YDVSNSKD. This CDR3 contains 12 residues. The DNA of the CDR3 is TGTGCCACCTGGGACAGGCGCTATAAGAAACTCTTT. It translates to CATWDRRYKKLF.

This clone appeared many times. A single base is all that separates this from a far larger clone, so a read error is likely. Other DNA variants within this sample encode the same CDR3. This chain joins TRGV9 and TRGJP. The J gene, left out of TCRdb, was set here by checking the DNA against germline. The CDR3 is 18 residues long. Per the germline V gene, CDR1 is GITISATS and CDR2 is ISYDGTV (reference sequence). Written as DNA, the CDR3 is TGTGCCTTGTGGCAGGTGAGCCGACAAGAGTTGGGCAAAAAAATCAAGGTATTT. It is translated as CALWQVSRQELGKKIKVF.

Notes on this clone: This DNA's translation differs at residue 4 from TCRdb's protein, which comes from a much larger clone; a read error is likely, and the protein shown is translated from the DNA. The V gene is TRGV4, the J gene TRGJ1 or TRGJ2. Germline CDR1 EGSTGY, CDR2 YDSYTSSV. This CDR3 comprises 11 residues. CDR3: CATRDGRQKLF. The CDR3 DNA reads TGTGCCACCCGGGATGGGCGTCAGAAACTCTTT.

This clone was counted only a few times. TCRdb's protein for this DNA is that of a much larger clone and differs from the translation at residue 4, likely a read error; the protein shown is the DNA translation. The chain combines TRGV9 with TRGJ1 or TRGJ2. TCRdb records no J gene; here it was assigned by comparing the DNA to germline. CDR1 is GITISATS and CDR2 is ISYDGTV in the germline V gene (reference sequence). The CDR3 has 15 amino acids. This CDR3 reads CALREANGGYYKKLF. CDR3 DNA sequence: TGTGCCTTGCGGGAGGCTAACGGGGGGTATTATAAGAAACTCTTT.

This clone was recorded a few times. A far larger clone is just one base off, so this is likely a read error. The same CDR3 can be traced to other DNA sequences in this sample. The rearrangement links TRGV5 to TRGJ1 or TRGJ2. CDR3 length: 15 amino acids. CDR1 VINAFY and CDR2 YDVSNSKD come from the germline V gene. CDR3 protein: CATWDRKSNYYKKLF. CDR3 coding DNA: TGTGCCACCTGGGACAGGAAATCGAATTATTATAAGAAACTCTTC.

Worth noting for this clone: A far larger clone is one nucleotide away, so this likely arose from a read error. Within the sample, other DNA sequences also encode this same CDR3. This sequence joins TRGV9 and TRGJP. Here the J gene came from matching the DNA to germline, since TCRdb omits it. The CDR3 extends over 16 amino acids. Germline-derived CDR1 and CDR2 are GITISATS and ISYDGTV (reference sequence). CDR3 DNA: TGCGCCTTGTGGGAGGCCACGGGGTTGGGCAAAAAAATCAAGGTATTT. Translated, it gives CALWEATGLGKKIKVF.

This clone was picked up many times. TCRdb's entry gives the protein of a much larger clone, which mismatches this DNA's translation at residue 15, likely from a read error; the protein reported here is translated from the DNA. The chain has TRGV9 and TRGJP1. This CDR3 is 18 amino acids long. The germline V gene encodes CDR1 GITISATS and CDR2 ISYDGTV (reference sequence). The CDR3 nucleotides read TGTGCCTTGTGGGAGGTGAAAACTCTTTTTTCCTCTGGTTGGTCCAAGATATTT. Its protein product is CALWEVKTLFSSGWSKIF.

With regard to this clone: The likely explanation is a read error, given a far larger clone one base away. V and J are TRGV4 and TRGJ1 or TRGJ2. Here the J gene came from matching the DNA to germline, since TCRdb omits it. Losses at the gene ends were 2 bases for V and 7 bases for J; bases not matched to a gene: 8. This CDR3 is built from 13 residues. CDR1 and CDR2 (germline): EGSTGY, YDSYTSSV. CDR3 sequence reads: CATWDVLRYKKLF. The DNA of the CDR3 is TGTGCCACCTGGGATGTCCTGCGGTATAAGAAACTCTTT.

With respect to this clone: TCRdb records a much larger clone's protein for this DNA, with a difference at residue 11 that likely arises from a read error; the protein given is the translation of the DNA. V gene TRGV2 was called; the J gene was not. Germline lookup yields CDR1 EGSNGY and CDR2 YDSYNSKV. The CDR3 runs to 13 residues. CDR3 region: CATWDGPNYKELF. DNA for the CDR3: TGTGCCACCTGGGACGGGCCCAATTATAAGGAACTCTTT.

In regard to this clone: With only one base between it and a far larger clone, this is likely a read error. This sample also contains other DNA sequences that code for the same CDR3. V is TRGV4 and J is TRGJ1 or TRGJ2. Since TCRdb gives no J gene, matching the DNA to germline was used here to assign it. The CDR3 length is 15 residues. The V gene end was trimmed by 1 base and the J gene end by 5 bases; junction bases not matched to a gene: 11. Germline V gene sequence: CDR1 EGSTGY, CDR2 YDSYTSSV. CDR3 loop: CATWDGPFFDYKKLF. CDR3 DNA sequence: TGTGCCACCTGGGATGGACCTTTCTTTGATTATAAGAAACTCTTT.

This clone was observed many times. The TCRdb protein, from a much larger clone, departs from this DNA's translation at residue 3, likely by read error; the protein shown derives from the DNA. This sequence joins TRGV3 and TRGJ1 or TRGJ2. The CDR3 is 13 amino acids. Germline loops: CDR1 VTNTFY, CDR2 YDVSTARD (reference sequence). The CDR3 DNA follows: TGTGCCGCCTGGGACAGGCCAGGTTATAAGAAACTCTTT. Protein product: CAAWDRPGYKKLF.

This clone was picked up a small number of times. A far larger clone is only one base removed, so a read error is likely. Other DNA sequences in this specimen translate into the identical CDR3. This sequence joins TRGV9 and TRGJP. TCRdb leaves out the J gene; it was filled in here by matching the DNA to germline. The CDR3 is 17 residues long. Germline lookup yields CDR1 GITISATS and CDR2 ISYDGTV (reference sequence). The CDR3 reads CALWGQEAGLGKKIKVF. The CDR3 bases are TGCGCCTTGTGGGGTCAAGAAGCAGGGTTGGGCAAAAAAATCAAGGTATTT.

Many counts were recorded for this clone. The TCRdb record carries a much larger clone's protein, which differs from this DNA's translation at residue 11; a read error is the likely cause, and the protein listed here is the DNA translation. The rearrangement links TRGV9 to TRGJP. TCRdb does not report a J gene; here it was assigned by matching the DNA to germline references. Per germline, CDR1 GITISATS and CDR2 ISYDGTV (reference sequence). The CDR3 is 15 amino acids. The CDR3 is CALWEVKLGKEIKVF. The CDR3 DNA reads as TGTGCCTTGTGGGAGGTAAAGTTGGGCAAAGAAATCAAGGTATTT.